This TCR beta chain appears in the sequencing data of a study of CD8+ T cells in alopecia areata. Study-wide results and limits: Possibly because of HLA-related factors, TCR sharing was less clear across patients than in mice.

This clone was recorded a few times. Its antigen remains unidentified. This CDR3 region has 11 residues. Trimming removed 2 bases at V and 6 bases at J, with 5 bases between. From germline, CDR1 is SQVTM and CDR2 ANQGSEA. Once RNA had been extracted, it was reverse transcribed into cDNA to act as the sequencing template. Some clones are missing from TCRdb's copy, which holds only in-frame ones; the method was immunoSEQ multiplex PCR. The table shows about 200,000 clones, with about 65% occurring only once. Treatment of the sample: oral pan-JAK inhibitor, 5-10 mg twice daily. Specimen: CD4+ T cells sorted from blood, collected around week 49, from a patient treated with tofacitinib. The rearrangement links TRBV29-1 to TRBJ2-4; D might be TRBD1 (5 bases). This sequence was found in a human donor with alopecia areata. DNA of the CDR3: TGCAGCGTTGAAAGGGGAAACATTCAGTACTTC. This gives the protein CSVERGNIQYF.